The 24 T cell receptor beta chains presented below share a single source sample, sequenced in a study of lymphopenia after photon versus proton radiotherapy. Assay used: immunoSEQ multiplex PCR; TCRdb lists only in-frame clones, some missing. The table includes around 18,000 clones, around nine tenths detected once. This material consisted of peripheral blood, taken from a patient treated with proton-based radiotherapy. The receptors come from a man between 65 and 79 years old with pancreatic cancer.

The chain couples TRBV19 to TRBJ1-5; tentative D call: TRBD1 (6 bases). Trimming removed 10 bases from V and 3 bases from J, with 10 bases in between. The CDR3 contains 12 residues. Germline-derived CDR1 and CDR2 are LNHDA and SQIVND (reference sequence). The CDR3 nucleotides are TGTGCCACCGGACAGTTCAATCAGCCCCAGCATTTT. Its translation: CATGQFNQPQHF.

The DNA for the CDR3 is TGCGCCAGCAGCCACCAGGGACAGGGCGGCACTGAAGCTTTCTTT. This translates into CASSHQGQGGTEAFF. The chain has TRBV4-1 and TRBJ1-1, with 9 bases fitting TRBD1. This CDR3 has 15 amino acids. J lost 4 bases, V lost 3 bases, and 6 bases had no gene match. The germline V gene encodes CDR1 MGHRA and CDR2 YSYEKL.

V gene TRBV18 combines with J gene TRBJ1-1; no firm D call. The CDR3 extends over 14 amino acids. Germline CDR1 reads KGHSH; CDR2 reads LQKENI. Deletions cut 6 bases from V and 1 base from J, with 12 bases between. CDR3 amino acids: CASSRGPGNTEAFF. CDR3 DNA: TGTGCCAGCTCCCGAGGGCCGGGGAACACTGAAGCTTTCTTT.

V usage is TRBV2 and J usage is TRBJ1-5, with 10 bases that match TRBD1. The CDR3 is made up of 15 amino acids. Germline values: CDR1 SNHLY, CDR2 FYNNEI. The junction had 7 bases not matched to a gene; V was cut back by 6 bases and J by 5 bases. The CDR3 here is CASRRMTGGYQPQHF. The CDR3 DNA follows: TGTGCCAGCAGGCGAATGACAGGGGGCTATCAGCCCCAGCATTTT. The complete variable domain, with remaining parts taken from reference TRBV2 and TRBJ1-5, reads EPEVTQTPSHQVTQMGQEVILRCVPISNHLYFYWYRQILGQKVEFLVSFYNNEISEKSEIFDDQFSVERPDGSNFTLKIRSTKLEDSAMYFCASRRMTGGYQPQHFGDGTRLSIL.

The chain is built from TRBV5-1 and TRBJ1-4; tentatively, D is TRBD1 (5 bases). The CDR3 contains 14 residues. Germline assignment: CDR1 SGHRS and CDR2 YFSETQ. Trimming took off 4 bases at V and 4 bases at J, with 11 bases between the two ends. CDR3 amino acids: CASSRDGINEKLFF. In DNA, the CDR3 is TGCGCCAGCAGCAGGGACGGAATTAATGAAAAACTGTTTTTT.

This clone was detected only a few times. J is TRBJ2-3 and V is TRBV5-1, with TRBD2 matching 7 bases. There are 17 residues in the CDR3. J was trimmed by 4 bases and V by 7 bases; bases with no gene match: 18. CDR1 SGHRS and CDR2 YFSETQ come from the germline V gene. The CDR3 sequence: CASGAAGRGRVADTQYF. In DNA, the CDR3 is TGCGCCAGCGGGGCAGCGGGGCGAGGGCGCGTTGCAGATACGCAGTATTTT.

The rearrangement joins TRBV12-5 to TRBJ1-1; 10 bases align to TRBD1. CDR1 LGHNT and CDR2 FRNRAP come from the germline V gene. V lost 5 bases to trimming and J lost 3 bases; unmatched junction nucleotides: 3. There are 14 residues in the CDR3. CDR3 nucleotides: TGTGCTAGTGGTCCCGGGACAGGGGACACTGAAGCTTTCTTT. This gives the protein CASGPGTGDTEAFF.

This clone was detected only a few times. The V gene is TRBV11-3, the J gene TRBJ2-5; possibly TRBD1 for D (5 bases). V was clipped by 3 bases and J by 7 bases, with 15 bases between them. The V gene's germline CDR1 is SGHNT and CDR2 YENEEA. The CDR3 consists of 14 residues. The CDR3 DNA reads TGTGCCAGCAGCTTTAGCATCAGGGAAGTGACCCAGTACTTC. Residues: CASSFSIREVTQYF. Full variable domain (outside the CDR3, taken from reference TRBV11-3 and TRBJ2-5): EAGVVQSPRYKIIEKKQPVAFWCNPISGHNTLYWYLQNLGQGPELLIRYENEEAVDDSQLPKDRFSAERLKGVDSTLKIQPAELGDSAVYLCASSFSIREVTQYFGPGTRLLVL.

The CDR3 coding sequence is TGCAGCGCAGGGGGGAATCAGCCCCAGCATTTT. Translation gives CSAGGNQPQHF. This chain links TRBV29-1 with TRBJ1-5; 7 positions match TRBD1. Germline CDR1 reads SQVTM; CDR2 reads ANQGSEA. V trimming: 7 bases; J trimming: 4 bases; junction bases outside the gene matches: 1. The CDR3 is made up of 11 amino acids.

The V gene is TRBV4-2, the J gene TRBJ2-1; maybe TRBD2 (6 bases). The CDR3 runs 14 residues. Germline V gives CDR1 LGHNA, CDR2 YNFKEQ. Trimming took 4 bases from V and 5 from J, leaving 12 bases between them. The CDR3 sequence: CASSLLDYDNEQFF. CDR3 nucleotide sequence: TGTGCCAGCAGCCTTCTGGACTATGACAATGAGCAGTTCTTC.

V gene TRBV4-1 combines with J gene TRBJ1-3; D not resolved. Germline V lookup: CDR1 MGHRA, CDR2 YSYEKL. V shed 2 bases and J shed 1 base, with 6 bases lying between them. This CDR3 comprises 14 residues. The CDR3 nucleotides are TGCGCCAGCAGCCAATCAGGTTCTGGAAACACCATATATTTT. As protein: CASSQSGSGNTIYF.

The rearrangement joins TRBV29-1 to TRBJ2-5; D is uncertain. Between the trimmed V and J ends, which lost 4 bases and 5 bases, there was a span of 14 bases. The CDR3 loop spans 13 amino acids. From germline, CDR1 is SQVTM and CDR2 ANQGSEA. The CDR3 DNA sequence: TGCAGCGTTGCCGAAGCCGGTCGGGAGACCCAGTACTTC. Encoded protein: CSVAEAGRETQYF.

The chain couples TRBV10-1 to TRBJ2-3, with D maybe TRBD2 (6 bases). The CDR3 is made up of 14 amino acids. Per germline, CDR1 WNHNN and CDR2 SYGVQD (reference sequence). The V end was cut by 2 bases, the J end by 3 bases, with 9 bases between. The CDR3 sequence is CASSEGGSTDTQYF. The CDR3 region has the DNA TGCGCCAGCAGTGAGGGGGGGTCGACAGATACGCAGTATTTT.

The chain links TRBV6-5 to TRBJ1-2; D is perhaps TRBD1 (5 bases). The CDR3 covers 14 residues. Germline assignment: CDR1 MNHEY and CDR2 SVGAGI. V was pared by 0 bases and J by 14 bases, with 19 bases between. CDR3 in DNA: TGTGCCAGCAGTTACTCTGACGGCCCAGGGTTGAAGACCTTC. Its protein is CASSYSDGPGLKTF.

Here the CDR3 reads CSVPGQGAIYTEAFF. In DNA, the CDR3 is TGCAGCGTGCCAGGACAGGGGGCGATTTACACTGAAGCTTTCTTT. The rearrangement links TRBV29-1 to TRBJ1-1; 11 nucleotides match TRBD1. Germline lookup yields CDR1 SQVTM and CDR2 ANQGSEA. The CDR3 contains 15 residues. After removal of 6 bases from V and 3 bases from J, the junction contained 9 bases not matched to a gene.

The chain's CDR3 is CASSSARGRGGEQFF. CDR3 sequence (DNA): TGTGCCAGTAGTAGTGCGCGGGGGAGGGGGGGTGAGCAGTTCTTC. This chain uses TRBV19 with TRBJ2-1; possibly TRBD2 for D (7 bases). V was clipped by 4 bases and J by 9 bases, with 19 bases between them. Germline assignment: CDR1 LNHDA and CDR2 SQIVND (reference sequence). The CDR3 is 15 residues long.

V is TRBV5-1 and J is TRBJ2-3, with 8 bases that match TRBD1. The germline gives CDR1 SGHRS, CDR2 YFSETQ. Trimming cost V 4 bases and J 7 bases; bases outside gene matches: 8. This CDR3 spans 14 amino acids. Written as DNA, the CDR3 is TGCGCCAGCAGCGCCGGACAGGGAAGGAATACGCAGTATTTT. It translates to CASSAGQGRNTQYF.

The chain carries TRBV7-3 and TRBJ2-3; no definite D call. The CDR3 runs to 13 residues. Per the germline V gene, CDR1 is SGHTA and CDR2 is FQGTGA. Trimming stripped 3 bases from V and 7 bases from J, with 11 bases between. In DNA, the CDR3 is TGTGCCAGCAGCTTCGGTGGGCGAAATACGCAGTATTTT. Its translation is CASSFGGRNTQYF.

This chain joins TRBV30 and TRBJ2-1; D is perhaps TRBD1 (6 bases). The CDR3 sequence is 12 residues long. The V end lost 1 base, the J end lost 11 bases, and 12 bases lay between the germline ends. Germline CDR1 GTSNPN, CDR2 SVGIG (reference sequence). CDR3 nucleotide sequence: TGTGCCTGGAGTGATTCCAGGGGAAAGCAGTTCTTC. It yields the protein CAWSDSRGKQFF.

A word on this clone: At one of its ends the junction is not consistent with the germline gene, which may arise from a read error. The chain uses TRBV19 and TRBJ1-1, with a weak D call TRBD1 (5 bases). In germline, CDR1 is LNHDA, CDR2 SQIVND (reference sequence). The CDR3 runs to 12 residues. This CDR3 reads CASSSSGTGGLF. The CDR3 bases are TGTGCCAGTAGCTCATCCGGGACCGGAGGACTCTTT.

This clone was observed a handful of times. The chain joins TRBV29-1 to TRBJ1-2; TRBD1 agrees at 8 bases. J gave up 8 bases and V 5 bases, and 13 bases lay outside the gene matches. The CDR3 is 14 residues long. Germline CDR1 reads SQVTM; CDR2 reads ANQGSEA. The CDR3 loop reads CSVPRPGTGGGYTF. Written as DNA, the CDR3 is TGCAGCGTTCCACGCCCCGGGACAGGTGGCGGCTACACCTTC.

CDR3 nucleotides: TGTGCCAGCAGCTTCATCCCGGGACAGGGCAAAGAAAAACTGTTTTTT. It is translated as CASSFIPGQGKEKLFF. This chain links TRBV5-4 with TRBJ1-4; TRBD1 aligns across 9 bases. Trimming cost V 2 bases and J 8 bases; bases outside gene matches: 10. The CDR3 is 16 residues long. Germline V gene sequence: CDR1 SGHNT, CDR2 YYREEE (reference sequence).

The V gene is TRBV7-9, the J gene TRBJ2-1; 7 nucleotides match TRBD2. Per germline, CDR1 SEHNR and CDR2 FQNEAQ (reference sequence). Trimming took 6 bases from V and 6 from J; bases not matched to a gene: 8. The CDR3 spans 14 residues. DNA of the CDR3: TGTGCCAGCAGAGATGAAGCGGGGTTCAATGAGCAGTTCTTC. It encodes CASRDEAGFNEQFF.

The CDR3 here is CASRLHSGANVLTF. CDR3 sequence (DNA): TGTGCCAGCAGGTTACACTCTGGGGCCAACGTCCTGACTTTC. The V and J genes are TRBV2 and TRBJ2-6; D gene ambiguous. V shed 6 bases and J shed 0 bases, with 6 bases lying between them. Per the germline V gene, CDR1 is SNHLY and CDR2 is FYNNEI. This CDR3 contains 14 residues.